This T cell receptor (beta chain) comes out of a study of blood T cells in healthy people across ages (dated by TCRdb to the mid-2010s). For the wider study: In model experiments, template switching captured about one uniquely barcoded TCR beta cDNA molecule for every two T cells. Two additional independent replicas of 1 million unique cDNA reads from the same blood draw were analyzed for two donors (one aged 18 to 30 and one aged 80 or older). Donors were grouped into four age groups: young (average approximately 15 years), middle-aged (roughly 37), aged (roughly 62) and long-lived (roughly 80). To avoid experimental bias, donors of different ages were randomly spread across the sequencing lanes. Using deep sequencing normalized with unique cDNA molecular identifiers, the study measured how TCR beta repertoire diversity changes with age.

The library was produced with 5' RACE. TCRdb shows the sequencer as Illumina HiSeq 2500. The second PCR ran for about 6 to 11 cycles and used a J-beta primer mix along with a sample-barcoded 5' primer. A template-switch 5' adaptor carrying 12 random nucleotides introduced a unique molecular identifier onto each TCR beta cDNA molecule. At least 2.5 million CDR3-containing paired-end reads were obtained from each sample. The Mint cDNA synthesis kit, primed by a TRBC-specific oligonucleotide, was used to synthesize first-strand cDNA from all RNA. Following uracil-DNA glycosylase treatment, a first 18-cycle PCR with universal primers M1SS and BC2_uni_R was performed on all cDNA. The authors' analysis ran thus. For normalization, 1 million high-quality reads, each with a distinct molecular identifier, were randomly selected from each sample. Instead of being binned into consensus sequences, reads that shared molecular identifiers were thrown out. CDR3 identification, clonotype clustering and error correction used MiTCR with a Q25 quality threshold and the strictest error-elimination algorithm. Lower-bound total TCR beta diversity was estimated with a nonparametric unseen species model using Euler transformation. The public reads were reanalyzed by TCRdb: fastp trimming at Q25, MiXCR alignment, in-frame beta chains only. Entries that share a CDR3 protein sequence are merged under the most common genes and DNA. The V and J calls were determined by TCRdb, not by the authors. Counted in this sample were more than 700,000 distinct CDR3 sequences; about 53% of them appeared once. The ten largest clonotypes hold roughly 37% of the sample.

This clonotype has more than one count but fewer than ten. Its antigen remains undetermined. Base qualities are not provided; no much larger clone lies one nucleotide away. The CDR3 sequence holds 12 residues, the cysteine and phenylalanine included. The retained sequence is limited to the CDR3, 36 bases, with the frame set at the first base. V ends up 5 bases short and J 11 bases short, with an unmatched junction base count of 8. As encoded in the germline V gene (reference sequence), CDR1 is MNHNY while CDR2 is SVGAGI. The donors were some 36 Caucasian individuals from Russia, aged roughly 6 to 90 years, who were systemically healthy. Each donor gave around 9 milliliters of peripheral blood, collected into EDTA-treated Vacutainer tubes. PBMCs were isolated by Ficoll-Paque density-gradient centrifugation, with at least 6 million obtained per sample. Total RNA was extracted from PBMCs with Trizol reagent, with at least 6 micrograms obtained per sample. For every donor, flow cytometry on a PBMC aliquot measured the percentage of naive CD45RAhigh/CD27high T cells.

General study outcomes and caveats: Since profiling was done on bulk unsorted PBMCs, naive and antigen-experienced compartments could not be conclusively compared. There was a strong correlation between observed TCR beta diversity and the percentage of naive T cells measured by flow cytometry. Total diversity estimates from one million sequenced T cells were considered lower bounds and underestimates. Because donor CMV infection status was unknown, age-related changes in expanded clonotypes were potentially confounded. As age increased, observed TCR beta diversity per million T cells dropped in a roughly linear way, and a significant reduction was already evident by age approximately 40. The long-lived group showed more naive CD4+ T cells, fewer expanded clones and increased TCR diversity than the aged group, suggesting age selection.

The rearranged chain carries TRBV6-6 and TRBJ2-5, with 7 middle bases fitting TRBD1. This TCR was sampled from a man older than 75 in good health. The sample was blood. The sequence in DNA is TGTGCCAGCAGTAGGGCAGGGACAGAGCAGTACTTC. Its coded protein is CASSRAGTEQYF.